These 18 T cell receptor beta chains came from one sample sequenced in a study of cytomegalovirus exposure and HLA in healthy donors. Vbeta (60) and Jbeta (13) primers were used in the PCR. Data came from immunoSEQ multiplex PCR; TCRdb stores just in-frame clones and leaves some out. The table includes approximately 150,000 clones, 80% detected once. Sequenced material: PBMCs. The receptors were sampled from a woman aged 50 to 60 in good health and CMV-seronegative.

This clone was counted once. The chain carries TRBV7-2 and TRBJ1-5, with D possibly matching TRBD1 (5 bases). The CDR3 consists of 14 residues. Trimming took 1 base from V and 6 from J, leaving 10 bases between them. The germline gives CDR1 SGHTA, CDR2 FQGNSA. CDR3 residues: CASSLGGGRQPQHF. The CDR3, as DNA: TGTGCCAGCAGCTTAGGGGGGGGACGTCAGCCCCAGCATTTT.

This sequence joins TRBV15 and TRBJ1-2; TRBD1 aligns across 9 bases. V lost 4 bases, J lost 6 bases, and 9 bases stayed unmatched. The germline V gene encodes CDR1 LNHNV and CDR2 YYDKDF (reference sequence). The CDR3 length is 15 residues. The CDR3 DNA sequence: TGTGCCACCAGCAAACCGGGACAGGGAGGGAATGGCTACACCTTC. Its protein is CATSKPGQGGNGYTF.

The rearrangement joins TRBV11-3 to TRBJ2-7, with 8 bases identical to TRBD2. V lost 5 bases and J lost 0; bases outside the gene matches: 3. Germline CDR1 is SGHNT and CDR2 is YENEEA. CDR3 length: 14 residues. CDR3 nucleotide sequence: TGTGCCAGCAGCCGCGGGGGGTCCTCCTACGAGCAGTACTTC. As protein: CASSRGGSSYEQYF.

The chain has TRBV7-2 and TRBJ1-2; D possibly corresponds to TRBD1 (6 bases). The CDR3 consists of 13 residues. The V end lost 4 bases, the J end lost 7 bases, and 13 bases lay between the germline ends. The V gene's germline CDR1 is SGHTA and CDR2 FQGNSA. The CDR3 loop reads CASSSRDTSGYTF. In nucleotides, the CDR3 is TGTGCCAGCAGCTCCCGGGACACCAGTGGCTACACCTTC.

The V call is TRBV6-5, the J call TRBJ2-7; 7 bases are shared with TRBD1. The CDR3 length is 14 residues. The ends lost 2 bases at V and 3 bases at J; junction bases unmatched: 4. Germline values: CDR1 MNHEY, CDR2 SVGAGI. CDR3 amino acids: CASSYGDSYYEQYF. CDR3 DNA: TGTGCCAGCAGTTACGGGGACAGCTACTACGAGCAGTACTTC.

This clone came up a few times. The V and J genes are TRBV6-1 and TRBJ1-1; no definite D call. Germline assignment: CDR1 MNHNS and CDR2 SASEGT. With 1 base removed from V and 1 base from J, the gap between germline ends came to 7 bases. The CDR3 has 14 residues. CDR3 protein: CASSEGHENTEAFF. CDR3 coding DNA: TGTGCCAGCAGTGAAGGACACGAGAACACTGAAGCTTTCTTT.

The chain employs TRBV6-4 and TRBJ2-3; perhaps TRBD2 as D (7 bases). CDR3 size: 14 residues. Germline CDR1 is MRHNA and CDR2 is SNTAGT. Trimming stripped 4 bases from V and 2 bases from J, with 10 bases between. The CDR3 here is CASSVGGHTDTQYF. CDR3 DNA sequence: TGTGCCAGCAGTGTGGGGGGGCACACAGATACGCAGTATTTT.

The rearrangement joins TRBV2 to TRBJ1-1; 11 positions match TRBD1. After removal of 4 bases from V and 1 base from J, the junction contained 5 bases not matched to a gene. CDR3 length equals 16 residues. Per the germline V gene, CDR1 is SNHLY and CDR2 is FYNNEI. CDR3 protein: CASSGTGGAGNTEAFF. Here the CDR3 DNA reads TGTGCCAGCAGTGGGACAGGGGGCGCGGGGAACACTGAAGCTTTCTTT. The whole variable domain, filled in from reference TRBV2 and TRBJ1-1, reads EPEVTQTPSHQVTQMGQEVILRCVPISNHLYFYWYRQILGQKVEFLVSFYNNEISEKSEIFDDQFSVERPDGSNFTLKIRSTKLEDSAMYFCASSGTGGAGNTEAFFGQGTRLTVV.

V is TRBV4-2 and J is TRBJ1-2; TRBD1 matches 8 bases. The V segment lost 1 base and the J segment 8 bases; nucleotides outside the gene matches: 6. The length of the CDR3 is 14 residues. CDR1 and CDR2 (germline): LGHNA, YNFKEQ. CDR3 sequence reads: CASSQGQGAVGYTF. CDR3 sequence (DNA): TGTGCCAGCAGCCAAGGTCAGGGGGCTGTAGGCTACACCTTC.

This sequence joins TRBV6-5 and TRBJ1-1; weak D call: TRBD1 (6 bases). The CDR3 runs to 15 residues. Looked up from germline, CDR1 is MNHEY and CDR2 is SVGAGI. V dropped 6 bases and J dropped 0 bases, with 14 bases sitting between them. CDR3 residues: CASREMDRMNTEAFF. The CDR3 DNA is TGTGCCAGCAGGGAGATGGACAGAATGAACACTGAAGCTTTCTTT.

A single count supports this clone. This chain connects TRBV2 to TRBJ2-1; D gene unclear. The length of the CDR3 is 13 residues. Germline V lookup: CDR1 SNHLY, CDR2 FYNNEI. The ends were cut back, 7 bases at V and 2 bases at J, with 9 bases in the middle. DNA of the CDR3: TGTGCCAGCATACAGAATACCTACAATGAGCAGTTCTTC. Protein product: CASIQNTYNEQFF.

CDR3 residues: CASSLLAGTDSYSGNTIYF. The DNA of the CDR3 is TGTGCCAGCAGCCTCCTCGCCGGGACAGACTCTTACTCTGGAAACACCATATATTTT. The rearrangement uses TRBV4-2 and TRBJ1-3; 7 bases match TRBD1. The CDR3 loop spans 19 amino acids. Germline values: CDR1 LGHNA, CDR2 YNFKEQ. V shed 4 bases and J 0 bases; nucleotides not matched to a gene: 15.

The chain employs TRBV5-6 and TRBJ1-5, with 9 bases identical to TRBD1. Per the germline V gene, CDR1 is SGHDT and CDR2 is YYEEEE. The CDR3 spans 16 residues. Losses at the gene ends were 4 bases for V and 6 bases for J; bases not matched to a gene: 11. The CDR3 DNA is TGTGCCAGCAGCCGGCGTACAGGGGGCGCGAGTCAGCCCCAGCATTTT. As protein: CASSRRTGGASQPQHF.

The chain couples TRBV27 to TRBJ2-2; 11 nucleotides match TRBD2. Losses at the gene ends were 3 bases for V and 7 bases for J; bases not matched to a gene: 13. The CDR3 runs 18 residues. From germline, CDR1 is MNHEY and CDR2 SMNVEV (reference sequence). The CDR3 DNA sequence: TGTGCCAGCAGTTTTCGGGACTTTAGCGGGAGGGGTTTCGGGGAGCTGTTTTTT. It is translated as CASSFRDFSGRGFGELFF.

This clone was recorded once. J is TRBJ1-5 and V is TRBV10-1; D unclear. This CDR3 has 14 residues. Germline V CDR1 and CDR2: WNHNN, SYGVQD (reference sequence). V lost 7 bases and J lost 0, with 10 bases in between. The CDR3, as DNA: TGCGCCAGCAAGGCGGGGTTTAGCAATCAGCCCCAGCATTTT. This gives the protein CASKAGFSNQPQHF.

The gene calls are TRBV7-9 and TRBJ2-5, with D tentatively TRBD1 (5 bases). Germline CDR1 is SEHNR and CDR2 is FQNEAQ (reference sequence). The CDR3 extends over 14 amino acids. Trimming stripped 5 bases from V and 1 base from J, with 11 bases between. The CDR3: CASSVQGIQETQYF. The CDR3 coding sequence is TGTGCCAGCAGCGTTCAGGGAATCCAAGAGACCCAGTACTTC.

This clone was seen more than once but under ten times. The V gene is TRBV4-3, the J gene TRBJ2-3; no definite D call. The germline CDR1 and CDR2 sequences are LGHNA and YSLEER. Trimming removed 3 bases at V and 5 bases at J, with 12 bases between. The CDR3 spans 14 residues. CDR3: CASSQVQFGDTQYF. DNA of the CDR3: TGCGCCAGCAGCCAGGTACAGTTTGGAGATACGCAGTATTTT.

This rearrangement joins TRBV30 to TRBJ1-6; 10 nucleotides line up with TRBD1. The CDR3 runs 15 residues. Germline lookup yields CDR1 GTSNPN and CDR2 SVGIG (reference sequence). V lost 7 bases, J lost 0 bases, and 3 bases stayed unmatched. DNA of the CDR3: TGTGCCTCGGGACAGGGGACCTCCTATAATTCACCCCTCCACTTT. Translation: CASGQGTSYNSPLHF.